The TCR beta chain under discussion was sequenced for a study of shared clonotypes between healthy human individuals. V was trimmed by 3 bases and J by 8 bases, leaving 11 bases between them. The CDR3 spans 13 residues. Germline values: CDR1 SGDLS, CDR2 YYNGEE. Every immunoSEQ plate was one replicate of a subset's evenly spread DNA. Sequencing used immunoSEQ multiplex PCR; TCRdb keeps in-frame clones, though not all of them. The sample shows roughly 1,100,000 clones, around 76% of them seen only once. The specimen sequenced was memory CD4+ T cells sorted from blood. Subset reported: CD45RA-negative fraction. This sequence joins TRBV9 and TRBJ1-4; D is perhaps TRBD1 (6 bases). This TCR was sampled from a man younger than 35 in good health. The CDR3 DNA reads TGTGCCAGCAGCGCCGGACAGCAGGAAAAACTGTTTTTT. Its protein product is CASSAGQQEKLFF.